The 4 T cell receptor beta chains in this list originate from one sample, sequenced in a study of cytomegalovirus exposure and HLA in healthy donors. Both 60 Vbeta primers and 13 Jbeta primers went into the PCR. Here immunoSEQ multiplex PCR was the method, and the copy in TCRdb shows in-frame clones only, minus some. Of some 98,000 clones listed, roughly 80% are singletons. Sequenced material: PBMCs. These receptors were obtained from a female donor in good health and CMV-seronegative.

This clone was counted only a few times. V is TRBV5-4 and J is TRBJ1-1, with D uncertain. The CDR3 loop spans 14 amino acids. Trimming took 4 bases from V and 1 from J, leaving 11 bases between them. In germline, CDR1 is SGHNT, CDR2 YYREEE (reference sequence). The CDR3 is CASSAGYRNTEAFF. For the CDR3, the DNA is TGTGCCAGCAGCGCCGGGTACCGGAACACTGAAGCTTTCTTT.

The CDR3 DNA reads as TGCGCCAGCAACAGTATCACAGGGAACAATGAGCAGTTCTTC. This encodes CASNSITGNNEQFF. The chain carries TRBV5-1 and TRBJ2-1, with D possibly TRBD1 on 6 matching bases. The length of the CDR3 is 14 residues. Germline V gives CDR1 SGHRS, CDR2 YFSETQ. Trimming took 6 bases from V and 5 from J, leaving 15 bases between them.

The gene calls are TRBV6-5 and TRBJ2-3; 7 bases are a match to TRBD1. Germline values: CDR1 MNHEY, CDR2 SVGAGI. With 7 bases clipped from V and 4 bases from J, the junction kept 11 bases outside the gene matches. The CDR3 is 15 amino acids. CDR3 DNA: TGTGCCAGCAATCGACAGGGCAGGGAAGCAGATACGCAGTATTTT. Translating gives CASNRQGREADTQYF.

The chain carries TRBV19 and TRBJ2-1; TRBD1 matches 10 bases. The J segment lost 5 bases and the V segment lost 0 bases, leaving 4 bases of the junction unmatched. CDR1 and CDR2 (germline): LNHDA, SQIVND (reference sequence). The CDR3 extends over 16 amino acids. For the CDR3, the DNA is TGTGCCAGTAGTATAGATCGGGGACAGGGGAACAATGAGCAGTTCTTC. As protein: CASSIDRGQGNNEQFF.